One sample yielded the 10 T cell receptor beta chains listed below, sequenced in a study of identical twins. Via MiXCR, TCRdb re-called the 5' RACE reads, giving one row per CDR3 protein. The sample yields approximately 490,000 distinct CDR3 sequences, 20% to 25% seen once. The same sample was also used in a study of yellow fever vaccine responses in identical twins.

The sequencing sample was made of CD4+ T cells sorted from blood. The receptors were gathered from a woman between 18 and 30 years old in good health.

The J gene is TRBJ2-4, the V gene TRBV4-1, with 7 bases identical to TRBD1. J lost 4 bases, V lost 4 bases, and 13 bases had no gene match. The CDR3 contains 17 residues. The germline V gene has CDR1 MGHRA and CDR2 YSYEKL. Here the CDR3 DNA reads TGCGCCAGCAGCCCGGAGGTCTTAGGGACAGAAAAAAACATTCAGTACTTC. It specifies CASSPEVLGTEKNIQYF.

This clonotype was observed a handful of times. This chain connects TRBV7-9 to TRBJ1-2; TRBD1 might be the D (5 bases). The CDR3 has 13 amino acids. Trimming removed 3 bases from V and 4 bases from J, with 9 bases in between. Germline values: CDR1 SEHNR, CDR2 FQNEAQ (reference sequence). The DNA for the CDR3 is TGTGCCAGCAGCTTTCAGGGCTCCTATGGCTACACCTTC. As protein: CASSFQGSYGYTF.

CDR3 residues: CASSQVKNNEQFF. In nucleotides, the CDR3 is TGTGCCAGCAGCCAAGTCAAGAACAATGAGCAGTTCTTC. The chain is built from TRBV3-1 and TRBJ2-1, with unresolved D. V was cut by 1 base and J by 5 bases, with 6 bases left in between. Germline values: CDR1 LGHDT, CDR2 YNNKEL (reference sequence). This CDR3 is built from 13 residues.

The rearrangement links TRBV2 to TRBJ2-1, with D perhaps TRBD1 (5 bases). The V and J ends lost 4 bases and 5 bases respectively, with 12 bases between them. The CDR3 has 14 residues. The germline gives CDR1 SNHLY, CDR2 FYNNEI. The CDR3 sequence: CASSGQGIDNEQFF. The CDR3 region has the DNA TGTGCCAGCAGTGGGCAGGGCATCGACAATGAGCAGTTCTTC.

The gene calls are TRBV5-5 and TRBJ2-2; D possibly corresponds to TRBD1 (5 bases). This CDR3 has 16 residues. Trimming removed 4 bases at V and 3 bases at J, with 16 bases between. CDR1 is SGHKS and CDR2 is YYEKEE in the germline V gene (reference sequence). Here the CDR3 reads CASSQRRGTDTGELFF. CDR3 nucleotides: TGTGCCAGCAGCCAAAGAAGGGGTACGGACACCGGGGAGCTGTTTTTT.

This clonotype was seen only a few times. This chain links TRBV7-8 with TRBJ2-5; 9 positions agree with TRBD2. Germline V gene data show CDR1 as SGHVS and CDR2 as FQNEAQ. V was clipped by 3 bases and J by 5 bases; unmatched bases: 7. The CDR3 has 15 amino acids. CDR3: CASSFLAGVRETQYF. The CDR3 DNA is TGTGCCAGCAGCTTTTTAGCGGGAGTGAGGGAGACCCAGTACTTC.

V usage is TRBV18 and J usage is TRBJ2-2; D ambiguous. V was cut by 4 bases and J by 3 bases, with 15 bases left in between. Per the germline V gene, CDR1 is KGHSH and CDR2 is LQKENI. This CDR3 is 16 amino acids long. DNA for the CDR3: TGTGCCAGCTCACAGGCAGTCATCGGCTACACCGGGGAGCTGTTTTTT. Its protein product is CASSQAVIGYTGELFF.

This clonotype has just a few counts. The chain couples TRBV20-1 to TRBJ2-2; perhaps TRBD2 as D (5 bases). Germline CDR1 and CDR2: DFQATT and SNEGSKA (reference sequence). The CDR3 loop spans 13 amino acids. Deletions cut 0 bases from V and 6 bases from J, with 8 bases between. The CDR3 DNA sequence: TGCAGTGCTAGAGATGCTAGCCCCGGGGAGCTGTTTTTT. Translating gives CSARDASPGELFF.

This sequence joins TRBV5-1 and TRBJ2-2; possible D gene TRBD2, 6 bases. There are 13 residues in the CDR3. V was trimmed by 4 bases and J by 4 bases, leaving 8 bases between them. CDR1 and CDR2 (germline): SGHRS, YFSETQ. The CDR3 loop reads CASSRGTTGELFF. In DNA form, the CDR3 reads TGCGCCAGCAGCCGGGGGACCACCGGGGAGCTGTTTTTT.

The V gene is TRBV29-1, the J gene TRBJ2-3; D may be TRBD2 (6 bases). V shed 3 bases and J shed 5 bases, with 15 bases lying between them. Germline assignment: CDR1 SQVTM and CDR2 ANQGSEA. The CDR3 is 14 amino acids. In DNA form, the CDR3 reads TGCAGCGTTGAGATGGGGACTGGGATAGATACGCAGTATTTT. Translating gives CSVEMGTGIDTQYF.